This is a list of T cell receptor beta chains from one sample in a study of radiation and T cells in renal cell carcinoma. The assay was immunoSEQ multiplex PCR, and TCRdb's table has in-frame clones only and misses some. Of some 110,000 clones in the sample, roughly 80% were seen once. This material consisted of blood, taken from a patient whose treatment included radiotherapy and nephrectomy. Receptor source: a woman aged 55 to 70 with renal cell carcinoma. CDR3s include the opening cysteine and the closing phenylalanine or tryptophan. Fields, in order: J gene, V gene, D gene, clone size, CDR3 length, CDR3 protein, CDR3 DNA. A D gene is named only where the DNA matches it firmly. Where a row states a size, it is once, few, many or the class of an expanded clone; other rows omit it.

j_call: TRBJ2-2; v_call: TRBV10-3; d_call: .; clone_size: once; cdr3_length: 15; cdr3_aa: CASHAPRANTGELFF; cdr3_nt: TGTGCCTCTCACGCTCCCCGGGCCAACACCGGGGAGCTGTTTTTT
j_call: TRBJ2-1; v_call: TRBV5-6; d_call: .; clone_size: .; cdr3_length: 16; cdr3_aa: CASSGWTGSAYNEQFF; cdr3_nt: TGTGCCAGCAGTGGCTGGACTGGCTCGGCCTACAATGAGCAGTTCTTC
j_call: TRBJ2-5; v_call: TRBV7-9; d_call: .; clone_size: .; cdr3_length: 13; cdr3_aa: CASIPLGKETQYF; cdr3_nt: TGTGCCAGCATCCCATTGGGGAAAGAGACCCAGTACTTC
j_call: TRBJ1-1; v_call: TRBV7-2; d_call: .; clone_size: .; cdr3_length: 14; cdr3_aa: CASSLKLGITEAFF; cdr3_nt: TGTGCCAGCAGCTTAAAGTTGGGAATCACTGAAGCTTTCTTT
j_call: TRBJ1-1; v_call: TRBV18; d_call: .; clone_size: few; cdr3_length: 14; cdr3_aa: CASSLSTGNTEAFF; cdr3_nt: TGTGCCAGCTCACTCTCGACAGGGAACACTGAAGCTTTCTTT
j_call: TRBJ2-1; v_call: TRBV29-1; d_call: .; clone_size: .; cdr3_length: 11; cdr3_aa: CSAGADNEQFF; cdr3_nt: TGCAGCGCGGGGGCTGACAATGAGCAGTTCTTC
j_call: TRBJ2-2; v_call: TRBV5-4; d_call: .; clone_size: .; cdr3_length: 15; cdr3_aa: CASSLYSSNTGELFF; cdr3_nt: TGTGCCAGCAGCTTATACAGCTCGAACACCGGGGAGCTGTTTTTT
j_call: TRBJ1-2; v_call: TRBV6-6; d_call: .; clone_size: .; cdr3_length: 15; cdr3_aa: CASSYSGGAQNGYTF; cdr3_nt: TGTGCCAGCAGTTACTCAGGGGGGGCGCAGAATGGCTACACCTTC
j_call: TRBJ2-7; v_call: TRBV28; d_call: TRBD1; clone_size: .; cdr3_length: 14; cdr3_aa: CASSLTRGRHEQYF; cdr3_nt: TGTGCCAGCAGTTTAACGAGGGGGCGTCACGAGCAGTACTTC
j_call: TRBJ1-3; v_call: TRBV2; d_call: TRBD1; clone_size: .; cdr3_length: 15; cdr3_aa: CASMGGGFSGNTIYF; cdr3_nt: TGTGCCAGCATGGGAGGGGGCTTCTCTGGAAACACCATATATTTT
j_call: TRBJ1-2; v_call: TRBV5-4; d_call: TRBD1; clone_size: .; cdr3_length: 13; cdr3_aa: CASSGDSLYGYTF; cdr3_nt: TGTGCCAGCAGCGGGGACAGCCTCTATGGCTACACCTTC
j_call: TRBJ2-5; v_call: TRBV28; d_call: .; clone_size: .; cdr3_length: 17; cdr3_aa: CASREKILYGLGETQYF; cdr3_nt: TGTGCCAGCAGGGAAAAAATTTTATATGGTCTCGGGGAGACCCAGTACTTC
j_call: TRBJ2-7; v_call: TRBV5-1; d_call: TRBD2; clone_size: .; cdr3_length: 15; cdr3_aa: CASSLRSSGRREQYF; cdr3_nt: TGCGCCAGCAGCTTGAGGTCTAGCGGGAGGAGAGAGCAGTACTTC
j_call: TRBJ1-1; v_call: TRBV30; d_call: .; clone_size: .; cdr3_length: 13; cdr3_aa: CAWSVQRDTEAFF; cdr3_nt: TGTGCCTGGAGTGTACAAAGGGACACTGAAGCTTTCTTT
j_call: TRBJ2-5; v_call: TRBV7-2; d_call: .; clone_size: .; cdr3_length: 14; cdr3_aa: CASSLDPYQETQYF; cdr3_nt: TGTGCCAGCAGCTTAGACCCGTACCAAGAGACCCAGTACTTC
j_call: TRBJ1-2; v_call: TRBV28; d_call: .; clone_size: .; cdr3_length: 15; cdr3_aa: CASSLSEGPRLGFTF; cdr3_nt: TGTGCCAGCAGTTTATCTGAGGGACCACGCCTGGGGTTCACCTTC
j_call: TRBJ1-1; v_call: TRBV10-2; d_call: .; clone_size: .; cdr3_length: 12; cdr3_aa: CASSESGHEAFF; cdr3_nt: TGCGCCAGCAGTGAGTCGGGGCACGAAGCTTTCTTT
j_call: TRBJ2-7; v_call: TRBV5-1; d_call: TRBD1; clone_size: .; cdr3_length: 15; cdr3_aa: CASSLVGTGSVEQYF; cdr3_nt: TGCGCCAGCAGCTTGGTCGGGACAGGGTCGGTCGAGCAGTACTTC
j_call: TRBJ2-1; v_call: TRBV6-1; d_call: .; clone_size: once; cdr3_length: 15; cdr3_aa: CASDRAGTSYNEQFF; cdr3_nt: TGTGCCAGCGACAGGGCCGGGACTAGCTACAATGAGCAGTTCTTC
j_call: TRBJ1-5; v_call: TRBV5-6; d_call: .; clone_size: .; cdr3_length: 16; cdr3_aa: CASSLKFEQDNQPQHF; cdr3_nt: TGTGCCAGCAGCTTGAAATTTGAACAGGATAATCAGCCCCAGCATTTT
j_call: TRBJ2-7; v_call: TRBV5-1; d_call: TRBD1; clone_size: .; cdr3_length: 14; cdr3_aa: CASSGGQGSYEQYF; cdr3_nt: TGCGCCAGCAGCGGAGGACAGGGTTCCTACGAGCAGTACTTC
j_call: TRBJ2-5; v_call: TRBV5-1; d_call: .; clone_size: .; cdr3_length: 15; cdr3_aa: CASSRQVTKEETQYF; cdr3_nt: TGCGCCAGCAGCAGACAGGTTACAAAAGAAGAGACCCAGTACTTC
j_call: TRBJ2-7; v_call: TRBV11-3; d_call: .; clone_size: .; cdr3_length: 13; cdr3_aa: CASSFDSSYEQYF; cdr3_nt: TGTGCCAGCAGCTTCGACAGCTCCTACGAGCAGTACTTC
j_call: TRBJ2-7; v_call: TRBV7-9; d_call: .; clone_size: .; cdr3_length: 16; cdr3_aa: CASSLGSRGTSYEQYF; cdr3_nt: TGTGCCAGCAGCTTAGGGTCAAGGGGAACCTCCTACGAGCAGTACTTC
j_call: TRBJ2-3; v_call: TRBV5-8; d_call: .; clone_size: .; cdr3_length: 12; cdr3_aa: CASSERGFTQYF; cdr3_nt: TGTGCCAGCAGTGAACGAGGGTTTACGCAGTATTTT
j_call: TRBJ2-5; v_call: TRBV20-1; d_call: .; clone_size: .; cdr3_length: 11; cdr3_aa: CSASLIGTQYF; cdr3_nt: TGCAGTGCTAGCTTAATTGGGACCCAGTACTTC
j_call: TRBJ2-7; v_call: TRBV6-1; d_call: TRBD2; clone_size: .; cdr3_length: 15; cdr3_aa: CASSDRTSGSYEQYF; cdr3_nt: TGTGCCAGCAGTGACCGGACTAGCGGATCCTACGAGCAGTACTTC
j_call: TRBJ2-2; v_call: TRBV18; d_call: .; clone_size: .; cdr3_length: 16; cdr3_aa: CASSPTGFLNTGELFF; cdr3_nt: TGTGCCAGCTCACCTACAGGGTTCCTGAACACCGGGGAGCTGTTTTTT
j_call: TRBJ2-5; v_call: TRBV5-1; d_call: .; clone_size: .; cdr3_length: 14; cdr3_aa: CASSLVGSEETQYF; cdr3_nt: TGCGCCAGCAGCTTGGTTGGGTCGGAGGAGACCCAGTACTTC
j_call: TRBJ2-7; v_call: TRBV10-3; d_call: .; clone_size: .; cdr3_length: 16; cdr3_aa: CAISEVSQRITYEQYF; cdr3_nt: TGTGCCATCAGTGAGGTTAGCCAGAGGATAACCTACGAGCAGTACTTC
j_call: TRBJ1-4; v_call: TRBV2; d_call: .; clone_size: .; cdr3_length: 11; cdr3_aa: CASSEKVELFF; cdr3_nt: TGTGCCAGCAGTGAGAAAGTGGAACTGTTTTTT
j_call: TRBJ1-5; v_call: TRBV19; d_call: TRBD1; clone_size: .; cdr3_length: 15; cdr3_aa: CASSTSTGVDQPQHF; cdr3_nt: TGTGCCAGTAGTACTTCTACAGGGGTTGATCAGCCCCAGCATTTT
j_call: TRBJ1-2; v_call: TRBV5-6; d_call: .; clone_size: few; cdr3_length: 13; cdr3_aa: CASSRAPTGGYTF; cdr3_nt: TGTGCCAGCAGCAGGGCGCCAACGGGTGGCTACACCTTC
j_call: TRBJ2-3; v_call: TRBV10-1; d_call: TRBD2; clone_size: .; cdr3_length: 16; cdr3_aa: CASSVGLAGGSDTQYF; cdr3_nt: TGCGCCAGCAGTGTCGGGCTAGCGGGGGGTTCAGATACGCAGTATTTT
j_call: TRBJ2-4; v_call: TRBV5-1; d_call: .; clone_size: once; cdr3_length: 16; cdr3_aa: CASSSGGGIAKNIQYF; cdr3_nt: TGCGCCAGCAGCTCCGGAGGCGGAATAGCCAAAAACATTCAGTACTTC
j_call: TRBJ1-1; v_call: TRBV15; d_call: .; clone_size: .; cdr3_length: 14; cdr3_aa: CATSRVREHTEAFF; cdr3_nt: TGTGCCACCAGCAGAGTACGTGAGCACACTGAAGCTTTCTTT
j_call: TRBJ2-1; v_call: TRBV5-6; d_call: .; clone_size: .; cdr3_length: 12; cdr3_aa: CASSLVDNEQFF; cdr3_nt: TGTGCCAGCAGCTTGGTCGACAATGAGCAGTTCTTC